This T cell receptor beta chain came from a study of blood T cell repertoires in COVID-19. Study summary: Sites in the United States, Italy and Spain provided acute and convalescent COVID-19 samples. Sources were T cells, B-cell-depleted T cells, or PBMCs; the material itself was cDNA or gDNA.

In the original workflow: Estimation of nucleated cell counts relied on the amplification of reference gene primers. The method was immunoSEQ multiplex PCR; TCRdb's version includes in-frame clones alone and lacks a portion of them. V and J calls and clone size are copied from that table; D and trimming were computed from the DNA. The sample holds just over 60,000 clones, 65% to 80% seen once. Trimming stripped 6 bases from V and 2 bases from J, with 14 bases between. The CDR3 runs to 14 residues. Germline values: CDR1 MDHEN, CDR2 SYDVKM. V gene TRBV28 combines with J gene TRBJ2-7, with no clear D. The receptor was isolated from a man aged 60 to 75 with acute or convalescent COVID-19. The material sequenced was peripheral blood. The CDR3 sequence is CASREILTTYEQYF. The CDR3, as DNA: TGTGCCAGCAGGGAGATTCTAACCACCTACGAGCAGTACTTC.